This T cell receptor (beta chain) was profiled in a study of cytomegalovirus exposure and HLA in healthy donors. Study-wide context: Out of 398 genotyped donors, less than 85% belonged to the Caucasian-associated ancestry cluster. Study-wide results and caveats: Sequencing depth roughly uniform across donors was assumed in presence/absence analyses. High specificity and sensitivity for cytomegalovirus status were reported for the classifier.

Primers included in the PCR were 60 Vbeta and 13 Jbeta primers. Measured with immunoSEQ multiplex PCR; TCRdb has only the in-frame clones, and not every one. This table holds about 160,000 clones, approximately 80% found once. V was clipped by 7 bases and J by 6 bases, with 18 bases between them. CDR1 is MNHNS and CDR2 is SASEGT in the germline V gene. The CDR3 is 15 amino acids. Concerning this clone itself: The antigen is undetermined.

The receptor was isolated from a man younger than 35 in good health and CMV-seronegative. The chain is built from TRBV6-1 and TRBJ2-2; D perhaps matches TRBD1 (6 bases). Source material: PBMCs. CDR3 coding DNA: TGTGCCAGCACCAGGACAGTACAAGATCCCGGGGAGCTGTTTTTT. Its translation is CASTRTVQDPGELFF.